This TCR beta chain came from a study of vaccination and CD4 T cells after COVID-19. Study overall: Among convalescent patients, three were sampled at day 14 and at days 161 to 241 post-vaccination. Overlapping peptides of the spike proteins of SARS-CoV-2, HCoV-NL63, HCoV-OC43 and HCoV-229E were used for cell stimulation. General study findings and limits: Median reactive clonotypes, those recognizing SARS-CoV-2, rose from about 22 to 38, not significantly.

With the Oncomine TCR Beta short-read assay, DNA from cultured CD4+ T cells was sequenced. One entry per CDR3 protein results from TCRdb running MiXCR on the PCR reads. The table includes 20,000 to 30,000 distinct CDR3 sequences, 28% detected once. This sample's time point: late sampling 161 to 241 days after vaccination in a few convalescent patients. The treatment is: roughly 11-day PBMC culture with coronavirus spike peptide pools or control peptides (ViraFEST assay). As for this clonotype: Antigen specificity is unknown.

Here the sequenced sample was CD4+ T cells from blood, cultured in vitro, taken about 7 months after SARS-CoV-2 vaccination. The clonotype comes from a human donor who had recovered from COVID-19.

CDR3 DNA: TGTGCCAGCAGCTTCCCGGGACTAGCGGAAGAGTTCTTC. Amino acids: CASSFPGLAEEFF. This chain links TRBV4-2 with TRBJ2-1; 11 nucleotides line up with TRBD2. The CDR3 runs 13 residues. The V gene end was trimmed by 5 bases and the J gene end by 14 bases; junction bases not matched to a gene: 8. Germline CDR1 LGHNA, CDR2 YNFKEQ.